The source of this TCR beta chain is a study of CD8 T cells in Susac syndrome. The germline V gene has CDR1 LNHDA and CDR2 SQIVND (reference sequence). CDR3 size: 15 residues. Trimming shortened V by 0 bases and J by 2 bases, and 5 bases separated the two germline ends. CD8+ and CD4+ blood T cells underwent TCR beta sequencing. The TEMRA cells underwent FACS enrichment, while the CD8+ and CD4+ T cells underwent negative isolation. The authors reverse transcribed about 0.5 to 1 ug RNA with random hexamers. An immunoSEQ multiplex PCR generated amplified TCR beta CDR3 products spanning 54 Vbeta and 13 Jbeta. A single record per CDR3 protein comes from TCRdb applying MiXCR to the immunoSEQ multiplex PCR reads. This table holds approximately 160,000 distinct CDR3 sequences, approximately 94% found once.

This sequence was found in a human donor with multiple sclerosis. Sample: CD4+ T cells from PBMCs. The chain combines TRBV19 with TRBJ2-6; D is uncertain. Here the CDR3 reads CASSIEAAGANVLTF. The CDR3 nucleotides are TGTGCCAGTAGTATAGAGGCGGCTGGGGCCAACGTCCTGACTTTC.